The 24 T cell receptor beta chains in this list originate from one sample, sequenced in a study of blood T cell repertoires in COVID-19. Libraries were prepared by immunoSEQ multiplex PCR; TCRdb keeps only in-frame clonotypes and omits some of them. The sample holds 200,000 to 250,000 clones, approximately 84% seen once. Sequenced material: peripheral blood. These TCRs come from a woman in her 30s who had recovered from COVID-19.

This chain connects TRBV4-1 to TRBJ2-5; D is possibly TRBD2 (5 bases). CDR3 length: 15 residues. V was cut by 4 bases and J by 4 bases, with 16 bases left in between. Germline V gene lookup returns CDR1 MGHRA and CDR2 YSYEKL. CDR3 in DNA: TGCGCCAGCAGCCTCCTATTAGCGAGTAGAGAGACCCAGTACTTC. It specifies CASSLLLASRETQYF.

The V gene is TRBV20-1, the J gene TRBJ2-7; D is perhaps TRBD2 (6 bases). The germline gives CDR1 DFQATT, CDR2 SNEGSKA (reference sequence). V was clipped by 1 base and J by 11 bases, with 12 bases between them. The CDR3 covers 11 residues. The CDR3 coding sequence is TGCAGTGCTAGAGCGGGAGCCCAGGAGTACTTC. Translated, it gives CSARAGAQEYF.

The CDR3 protein is CASSPYQTSGEQYF. CDR3 DNA sequence: TGTGCCAGCAGCCCCTATCAGACTAGCGGGGAGCAGTACTTC. This sequence joins TRBV11-3 and TRBJ2-7, with 10 bases fitting TRBD2. The CDR3 spans 14 residues. Trimming cost V 5 bases and J 7 bases; bases outside gene matches: 8. Per the germline V gene, CDR1 is SGHNT and CDR2 is YENEEA.

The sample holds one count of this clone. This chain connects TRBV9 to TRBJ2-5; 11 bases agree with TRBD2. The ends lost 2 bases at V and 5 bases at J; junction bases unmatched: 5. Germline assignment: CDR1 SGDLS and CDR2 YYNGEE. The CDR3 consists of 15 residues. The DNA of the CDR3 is TGTGCCAGCAGCGTGGCTAGCGGGGGGTTCGAGACCCAGTACTTC. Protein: CASSVASGGFETQYF.

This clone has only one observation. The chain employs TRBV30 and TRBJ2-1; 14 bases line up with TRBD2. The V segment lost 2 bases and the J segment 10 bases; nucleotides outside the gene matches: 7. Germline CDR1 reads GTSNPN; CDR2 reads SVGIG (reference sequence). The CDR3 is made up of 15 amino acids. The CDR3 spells CAWSYGTSGGGEQFF. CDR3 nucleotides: TGTGCCTGGAGTTACGGGACTAGCGGGGGTGGCGAGCAGTTCTTC.

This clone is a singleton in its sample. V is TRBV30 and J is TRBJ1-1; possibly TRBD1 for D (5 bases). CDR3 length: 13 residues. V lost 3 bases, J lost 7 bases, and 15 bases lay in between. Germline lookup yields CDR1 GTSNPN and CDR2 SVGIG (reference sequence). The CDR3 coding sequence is TGTGCCTGGAGCCGGGGGACCCCCCTTGAAGCTTTCTTT. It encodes CAWSRGTPLEAFF.

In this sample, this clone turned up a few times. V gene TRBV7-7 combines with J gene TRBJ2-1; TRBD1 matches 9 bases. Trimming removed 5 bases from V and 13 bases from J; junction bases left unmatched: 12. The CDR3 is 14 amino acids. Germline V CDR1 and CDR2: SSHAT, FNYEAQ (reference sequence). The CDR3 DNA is TGTGCCAGCAGCACGGGACAGGGTTTACGGCCACAGTTCTTC. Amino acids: CASSTGQGLRPQFF.

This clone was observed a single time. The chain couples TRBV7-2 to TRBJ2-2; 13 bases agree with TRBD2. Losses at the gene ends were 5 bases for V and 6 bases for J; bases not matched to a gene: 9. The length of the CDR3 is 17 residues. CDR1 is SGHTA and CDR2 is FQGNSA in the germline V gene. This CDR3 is CASSRPGTSGASGELFF. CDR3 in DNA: TGTGCCAGCAGCCGCCCTGGGACTAGCGGGGCCTCCGGGGAGCTGTTTTTT. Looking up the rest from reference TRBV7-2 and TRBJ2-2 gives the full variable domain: GAGVSQSPSNKVTEKGKDVELRCDPISGHTALYWYRQSLGQGLEFLIYFQGNSAPDKSGLPSDRFSAERTGGSVSTLTIQRTQQEDSAVYLCASSRPGTSGASGELFFGEGSRLTVL.

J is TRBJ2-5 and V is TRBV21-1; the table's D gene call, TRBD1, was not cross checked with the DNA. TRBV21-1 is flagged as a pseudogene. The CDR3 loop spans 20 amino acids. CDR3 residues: CASSKIARIAGTGFRETQYF. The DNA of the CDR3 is TGTGCCAGCAGCAAAATTGCGAGAATTGCCGGGACAGGGTTTAGGGAGACCCAGTACTTC.

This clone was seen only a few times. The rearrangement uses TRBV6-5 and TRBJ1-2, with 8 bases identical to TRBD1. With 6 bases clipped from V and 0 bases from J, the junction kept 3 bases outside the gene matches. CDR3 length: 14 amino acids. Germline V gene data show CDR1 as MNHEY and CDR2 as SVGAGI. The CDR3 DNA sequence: TGTGCCAGCAGCCGACAGGGGCCTAACTATGGCTACACCTTC. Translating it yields CASSRQGPNYGYTF.

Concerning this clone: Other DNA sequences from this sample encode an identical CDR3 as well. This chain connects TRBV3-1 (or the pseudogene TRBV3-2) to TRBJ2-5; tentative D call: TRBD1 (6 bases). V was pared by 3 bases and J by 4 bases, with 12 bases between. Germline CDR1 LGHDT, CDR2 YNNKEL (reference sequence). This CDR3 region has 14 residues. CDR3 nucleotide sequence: TGTGCCAGCAGCCACCTGGGGGCAGGAGAGACCCAGTACTTC. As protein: CASSHLGAGETQYF.

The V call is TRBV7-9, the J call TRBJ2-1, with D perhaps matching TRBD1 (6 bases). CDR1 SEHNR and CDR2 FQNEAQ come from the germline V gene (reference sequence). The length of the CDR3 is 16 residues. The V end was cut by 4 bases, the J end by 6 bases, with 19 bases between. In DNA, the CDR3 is TGTGCCAGCAGCTCATCCAGGGGTGCTCGAAGCAATGAGCAGTTCTTC. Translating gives CASSSSRGARSNEQFF.

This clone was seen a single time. The CDR3 here is CASSVGGQGISYEQYF. The CDR3 DNA sequence: TGTGCCAGCAGCGTAGGGGGACAGGGAATATCCTACGAGCAGTACTTC. This chain joins TRBV9 and TRBJ2-7, with 9 bases aligning to TRBD1. J gave up 1 base and V 0 bases, and 5 bases lay outside the gene matches. CDR3 length equals 16 residues. Looked up from germline, CDR1 is SGDLS and CDR2 is YYNGEE.

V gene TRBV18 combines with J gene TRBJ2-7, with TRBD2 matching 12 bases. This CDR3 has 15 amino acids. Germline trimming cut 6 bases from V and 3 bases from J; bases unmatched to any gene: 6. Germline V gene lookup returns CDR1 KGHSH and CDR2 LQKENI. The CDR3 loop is CASSPKTSGGYEQYF. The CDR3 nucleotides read TGTGCCAGCTCTCCAAAGACTAGCGGGGGCTACGAGCAGTACTTC.

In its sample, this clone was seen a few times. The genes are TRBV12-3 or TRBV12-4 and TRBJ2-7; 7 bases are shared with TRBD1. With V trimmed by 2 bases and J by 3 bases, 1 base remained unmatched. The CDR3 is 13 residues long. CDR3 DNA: TGTGCCAGCAGTTTACAGGGGGACTACGAGCAGTACTTC. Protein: CASSLQGDYEQYF.

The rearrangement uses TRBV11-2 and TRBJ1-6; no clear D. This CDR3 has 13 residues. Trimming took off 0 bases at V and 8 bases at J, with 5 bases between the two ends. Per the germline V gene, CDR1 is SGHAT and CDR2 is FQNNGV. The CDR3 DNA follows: TGTGCCAGCAGCTTAGAACGGGATTCACCCCTCCACTTT. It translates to CASSLERDSPLHF.

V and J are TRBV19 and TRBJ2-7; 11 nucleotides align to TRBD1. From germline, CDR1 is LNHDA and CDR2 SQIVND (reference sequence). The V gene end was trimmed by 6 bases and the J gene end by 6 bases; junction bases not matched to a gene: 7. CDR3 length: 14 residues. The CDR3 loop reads CASRDFGTGGEQYF. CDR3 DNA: TGTGCCAGTAGGGACTTCGGGACAGGGGGCGAGCAGTACTTC.

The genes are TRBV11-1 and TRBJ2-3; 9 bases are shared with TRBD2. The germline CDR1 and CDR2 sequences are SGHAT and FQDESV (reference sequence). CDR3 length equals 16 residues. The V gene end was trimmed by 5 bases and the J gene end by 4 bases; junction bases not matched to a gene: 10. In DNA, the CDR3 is TGTGCCAGCAGCCACGTACTAGCGGGTGCCGCAGATACGCAGTATTTT. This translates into CASSHVLAGAADTQYF.

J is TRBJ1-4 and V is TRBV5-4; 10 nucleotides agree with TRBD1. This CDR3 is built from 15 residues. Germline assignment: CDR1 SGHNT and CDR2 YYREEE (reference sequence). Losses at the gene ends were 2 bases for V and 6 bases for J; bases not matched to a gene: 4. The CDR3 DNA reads TGTGCCAGCAGCTTATTGGGGACAGGGGATGAAAAACTGTTTTTT. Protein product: CASSLLGTGDEKLFF. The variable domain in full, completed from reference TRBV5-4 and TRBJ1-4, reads ETGVTQSPTHLIKTRGQQVTLRCSSQSGHNTVSWYQQALGQGPQFIFQYYREEENGRGNFPPRFSGLQFPNYSSELNVNALELDDSALYLCASSLLGTGDEKLFFGSGTQLSVL.

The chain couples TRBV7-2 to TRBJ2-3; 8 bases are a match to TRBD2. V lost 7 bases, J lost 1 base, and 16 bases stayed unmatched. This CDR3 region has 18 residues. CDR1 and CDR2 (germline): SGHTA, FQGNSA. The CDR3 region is CASTHSKRGGLGTDTQYF. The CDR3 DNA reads TGTGCCAGCACCCATTCAAAACGGGGGGGTCTTGGCACAGATACGCAGTATTTT. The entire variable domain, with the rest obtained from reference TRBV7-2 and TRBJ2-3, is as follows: GAGVSQSPSNKVTEKGKDVELRCDPISGHTALYWYRQSLGQGLEFLIYFQGNSAPDKSGLPSDRFSAERTGGSVSTLTIQRTQQEDSAVYLCASTHSKRGGLGTDTQYFGPGTRLTVL.

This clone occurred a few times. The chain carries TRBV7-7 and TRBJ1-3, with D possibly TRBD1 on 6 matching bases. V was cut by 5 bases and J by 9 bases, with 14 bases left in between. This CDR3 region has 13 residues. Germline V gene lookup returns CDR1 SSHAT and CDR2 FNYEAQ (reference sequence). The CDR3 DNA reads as TGTGCCAGCAGCCCTACCGAAGGGGGCACCATATATTTT. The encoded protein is CASSPTEGGTIYF.

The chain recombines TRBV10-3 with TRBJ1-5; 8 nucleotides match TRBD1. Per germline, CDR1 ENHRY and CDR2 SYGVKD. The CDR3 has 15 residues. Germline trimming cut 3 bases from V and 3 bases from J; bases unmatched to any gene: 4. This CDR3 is CAISEGTGINQPQHF. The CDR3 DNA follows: TGTGCCATCAGTGAAGGGACAGGAATCAATCAGCCCCAGCATTTT.

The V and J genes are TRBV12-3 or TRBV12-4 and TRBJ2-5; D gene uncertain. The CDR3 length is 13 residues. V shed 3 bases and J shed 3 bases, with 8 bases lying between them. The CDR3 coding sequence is TGTGCCAGCAGTTTGCACCAGAAAGAGACCCAGTACTTC. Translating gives CASSLHQKETQYF.

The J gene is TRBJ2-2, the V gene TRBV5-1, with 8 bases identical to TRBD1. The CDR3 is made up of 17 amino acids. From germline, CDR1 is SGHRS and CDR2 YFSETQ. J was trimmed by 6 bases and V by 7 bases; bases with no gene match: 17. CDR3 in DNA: TGCGCCAGCGCACTGAGGGCCGGACAGGGTGCGCCCGGGGAGCTGTTTTTT. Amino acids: CASALRAGQGAPGELFF.